This passage covers 29 T cell receptor beta chains from one sample sequenced in a study of T-cell reconstitution after alpha-beta-depleted transplantation in children. The authors prepared the TCRbeta library with unique molecular identifiers. One entry per CDR3 protein results from TCRdb running MiXCR on the PCR reads. The sample lists about 310,000 distinct CDR3 sequences, over 20% seen once, with roughly 9.8% in the top ten. The sequencing here drew on PBMCs, mostly from graft donor cells, taken 180 days after TCRalphabeta/CD19-depleted stem cell transplant. The source is a male patient between 10 and 17 years old who had a stem cell transplant for acute lymphoblastic leukemia, so the T cells may come from the graft donor.

The genes are TRBV12-5 and TRBJ2-1, with D possibly being TRBD1 or TRBD2 (6 bases each). The germline CDR1 and CDR2 sequences are LGHNT and FRNRAP. The V end was cut by 0 bases, the J end by 7 bases, with 16 bases between. The CDR3 has 16 amino acids. CDR3 DNA sequence: TGTGCTAGTGGTTTGGTAGCCCGGGGGCGGTCAAATGAGCAGTTCTTC. Residues: CASGLVARGRSNEQFF.

This clonotype turned up a few times. The chain employs TRBV20-1 and TRBJ2-3, with 7 bases fitting TRBD2. This CDR3 spans 14 amino acids. Per germline, CDR1 DFQATT and CDR2 SNEGSKA (reference sequence). J lost 1 base, V lost 0 bases, and 1 base had no gene match. The CDR3 is CSARDTSGTDTQYF. The CDR3 DNA follows: TGCAGTGCTAGAGACACTAGCGGCACAGATACGCAGTATTTT.

This clonotype was recorded a few times. V gene TRBV20-1 combines with J gene TRBJ1-5; TRBD1 matches 7 bases. The CDR3 covers 16 residues. Trimming at V came to 1 base and at J to 2 bases, leaving 8 bases not matched to a gene. Germline CDR1 reads DFQATT; CDR2 reads SNEGSKA (reference sequence). The CDR3 DNA follows: TGCAGTGCTAGAGGGGAGGGGGCGAGCGGCAATCAGCCCCAGCATTTT. Protein sequence: CSARGEGASGNQPQHF.

This clonotype was observed a few times. CDR3 protein: CASSFPAVHSPLHF. As DNA, the CDR3 is TGTGCCAGCAGTTTTCCGGCGGTTCATTCACCCCTCCACTTT. The J gene is TRBJ1-6, the V gene TRBV27; D not resolved. The CDR3 covers 14 residues. Germline assignment: CDR1 MNHEY and CDR2 SMNVEV (reference sequence). The V end was cut by 3 bases, the J end by 8 bases, with 11 bases between.

In this sample, this clonotype turned up a few times. This sequence joins TRBV29-1 and TRBJ2-1, with TRBD2 matching over 9 bases. The germline gives CDR1 SQVTM, CDR2 ANQGSEA. This CDR3 contains 14 residues. V lost 7 bases, J lost 4 bases, and 8 bases stayed unmatched. CDR3 residues: CSGLAGVSYNEQFF. CDR3 DNA sequence: TGCAGCGGTTTAGCGGGAGTAAGTTACAATGAGCAGTTCTTC.

J is TRBJ2-7 and V is TRBV7-9; TRBD2 matches at 11 bases. With V trimmed by 5 bases and J by 3 bases, 6 bases remained unmatched. Germline V gene data show CDR1 as SEHNR and CDR2 as FQNEAQ (reference sequence). This CDR3 region has 15 residues. The CDR3 nucleotides read TGTGCCAGCAGCCGAGGACTAGCGGGCATCTACGAGCAGTACTTC. Amino acids: CASSRGLAGIYEQYF. Full variable domain (remainder filled in from reference TRBV7-9 and TRBJ2-7): DTGVSQNPRHKITKRGQNVTFRCDPISEHNRLYWYRQTLGQGPEFLTYFQNEAQLEKSRLLSDRFSAERPKGSFSTLEIQRTEQGDSAMYLCASSRGLAGIYEQYFGPGTRLTVT.

The gene calls are TRBV14 and TRBJ2-5, with 8 bases aligning to TRBD1. Germline V CDR1 and CDR2: SGHDN, FVKESK. This CDR3 has 15 amino acids. The J segment lost 2 bases and the V segment lost 2 bases, leaving 4 bases of the junction unmatched. This chain's CDR3 is CASSQPWTGQETQYF. The CDR3 coding sequence is TGTGCCAGCAGCCAACCTTGGACAGGGCAAGAGACCCAGTACTTC.

The table lists this clonotype with a few counts. CDR3 DNA: TGTGCCAGCAGCTTCTTAGCGGGACCCATAGCCAAAAACATTCAGTACTTC. Encoded protein: CASSFLAGPIAKNIQYF. The rearrangement links TRBV7-2 to TRBJ2-4; 8 bases align to TRBD2. The V gene end was trimmed by 3 bases and the J gene end by 0 bases; junction bases not matched to a gene: 7. The CDR3 has 17 residues. Germline assignment: CDR1 SGHTA and CDR2 FQGNSA.

The chain has TRBV15 and TRBJ1-4; 10 positions agree with TRBD1. The V segment lost 3 bases and the J segment 6 bases; nucleotides outside the gene matches: 4. Germline values: CDR1 LNHNV, CDR2 YYDKDF (reference sequence). The CDR3 sequence is 15 residues long. CDR3 sequence (DNA): TGTGCCACCAGCAGCCCCGGGACAGGGGATGAAAAACTGTTTTTT. Residues: CATSSPGTGDEKLFF.

A few counts support this clonotype. This sequence joins TRBV6-5 and TRBJ2-1; TRBD1 agrees at 8 bases. Trimming at V came to 2 bases and at J to 6 bases, leaving 3 bases not matched to a gene. Germline V gene lookup returns CDR1 MNHEY and CDR2 SVGAGI. The CDR3 consists of 14 residues. CDR3 nucleotides: TGTGCCAGCAGTTACGCGGACAGGGTCAATGAGCAGTTCTTC. As protein: CASSYADRVNEQFF.

The sample holds many counts of this clonotype. The rearrangement links TRBV20-1 to TRBJ2-1; D gene unclear. V lost 1 base and J lost 5, with 9 bases in between. In germline, CDR1 is DFQATT, CDR2 SNEGSKA (reference sequence). This CDR3 is built from 13 residues. The CDR3 region has the DNA TGCAGTGCTAGAGTCCCAGTACACAATGAGCAGTTCTTC. Translating it yields CSARVPVHNEQFF.

The chain links TRBV12-3 or TRBV12-4 to TRBJ1-5, with no clear D. Trimming stripped 6 bases from V and 9 bases from J, with 15 bases between. The CDR3 runs 13 residues. The CDR3 DNA follows: TGTGCCAGCAGGCTAGGGCCCCGGGGGCCCCAGCATTTT. This sequence encodes CASRLGPRGPQHF.

This clonotype was detected many times. The chain employs TRBV5-1 and TRBJ2-2, with D perhaps TRBD2 (6 bases). CDR3 length equals 14 residues. CDR1 is SGHRS and CDR2 is YFSETQ in the germline V gene. Trimming left V 5 bases short and J 4 bases short, with 12 bases between. CDR3 amino acids: CASRAGRGTGELFF. CDR3 nucleotide sequence: TGCGCCAGCAGGGCGGGGCGAGGCACCGGGGAGCTGTTTTTT.

The CDR3 DNA reads TGCGCCAGCAGCTCGCGGGACACCTTGGGCTACACCTTC. As protein: CASSSRDTLGYTF. The rearrangement links TRBV5-1 to TRBJ1-2; D possibly corresponds to TRBD1 (6 bases). Germline V CDR1 and CDR2: SGHRS, YFSETQ. Deletions cut 3 bases from V and 8 bases from J, with 14 bases between. The CDR3 consists of 13 residues.

The chain joins TRBV29-1 to TRBJ2-7; D may correspond to TRBD1 or TRBD2 (6 bases each). The CDR3 is made up of 15 amino acids. The germline CDR1 and CDR2 sequences are SQVTM and ANQGSEA. The germline V and J ends were trimmed by 4 bases and 0 bases, with 16 bases remaining between them. For the CDR3, the DNA is TGCAGCGTTGTAGGAGGGGGTCCAAGCTCCTACGAGCAGTACTTC. It specifies CSVVGGGPSSYEQYF.

The genes are TRBV29-1 and TRBJ2-5; no clear D gene. CDR1 SQVTM and CDR2 ANQGSEA come from the germline V gene. V shed 4 bases and J shed 5 bases, with 5 bases lying between them. The CDR3 runs to 10 residues. The chain's CDR3 is CSVAVETQYF. The DNA for the CDR3 is TGCAGCGTTGCCGTGGAGACCCAGTACTTC.

This clonotype has only a few counts. V gene TRBV5-1 combines with J gene TRBJ2-7, with D perhaps assigned TRBD1 or TRBD2 (5 bases each). The CDR3 spans 16 residues. V lost 4 bases, J lost 3 bases, and 20 bases lay in between. Germline lookup yields CDR1 SGHRS and CDR2 YFSETQ. The CDR3 coding sequence is TGCGCCAGCAGCCTACGATTGGGGGTGCCAAACTACGAGCAGTACTTC. This encodes CASSLRLGVPNYEQYF.

This chain uses TRBV24-1 with TRBJ2-2; TRBD1 agrees at 12 bases. Trimming took 10 bases from V and 4 from J; bases not matched to a gene: 3. The CDR3 sequence is 14 residues long. Germline V CDR1 and CDR2: KGHDR, SFDVKD. In DNA form, the CDR3 reads TGTGCCACGCGGGACAGGGGGCTCACCGGGGAGCTGTTTTTT. This translates into CATRDRGLTGELFF.

This clonotype has more than one count but fewer than ten. The rearrangement joins TRBV5-1 to TRBJ2-5, with 9 nucleotides matching TRBD1. Germline V gene lookup returns CDR1 SGHRS and CDR2 YFSETQ. Germline trimming cut 4 bases from V and 5 bases from J; bases unmatched to any gene: 9. This CDR3 is 15 amino acids long. This CDR3 reads CASSPGQGKGETQYF. Written as DNA, the CDR3 is TGCGCCAGCAGCCCGGGACAGGGAAAAGGGGAGACCCAGTACTTC.

The rearrangement uses TRBV7-9 and TRBJ2-3; D uncertain. The CDR3 is 16 residues long. CDR1 is SEHNR and CDR2 is FQNEAQ in the germline V gene (reference sequence). Trimming took 1 base from V and 2 from J, leaving 13 bases between them. CDR3 region: CASSLDGLGTTDTQYF. CDR3 DNA sequence: TGTGCCAGCAGCTTAGATGGCCTAGGTACCACAGATACGCAGTATTTT.

V is TRBV6-5 and J is TRBJ2-7; a possible D gene is TRBD2 (6 bases). This CDR3 comprises 14 residues. In germline, CDR1 is MNHEY, CDR2 SVGAGI. The V end lost 2 bases, the J end lost 1 base, and 9 bases lay between the germline ends. The CDR3 nucleotides are TGTGCCAGCAGTTACGGGGGGAGATCCTACGAGCAGTACTTC. Translating gives CASSYGGRSYEQYF.

This clonotype appeared a few times. The chain links TRBV20-1 to TRBJ2-7; no clear D gene. This CDR3 comprises 10 residues. CDR1 DFQATT and CDR2 SNEGSKA come from the germline V gene (reference sequence). Deletions cut 6 bases from V and 1 base from J, with 4 bases between. This CDR3 reads CSAGSYEQYF. CDR3 bases: TGCAGTGCGGGTTCCTACGAGCAGTACTTC.

This clonotype was observed a handful of times. V gene TRBV11-2 combines with J gene TRBJ2-1, with D unclear. The V and J ends lost 4 bases and 8 bases respectively, with 30 bases between them. The length of the CDR3 is 19 residues. The germline V gene encodes CDR1 SGHAT and CDR2 FQNNGV. The CDR3: CASSSKFRLMELWGDEQFF. DNA of the CDR3: TGTGCCAGCAGCTCCAAATTTAGACTCATGGAGCTCTGGGGTGATGAGCAGTTCTTC.

This clonotype came up a few times. The chain has TRBV12-3 or TRBV12-4 and TRBJ2-7; D call uncertain. The CDR3 sequence is 13 residues long. The V gene lost 4 bases and the J gene lost 5 bases, with 12 bases spanning the gap. The CDR3 region is CASSSGLADEQYF. The CDR3 region has the DNA TGTGCCAGCAGTTCGGGCCTGGCGGACGAGCAGTACTTC.

This sequence joins TRBV5-5 and TRBJ2-1; D gene uncertain. The CDR3 contains 18 residues. V was cut by 0 bases and J by 4 bases, with 20 bases left in between. From germline, CDR1 is SGHKS and CDR2 YYEKEE (reference sequence). For the CDR3, the DNA is TGTGCCAGCAGCTTGGCCGAGGCGGCCCTACTAAATTACAATGAGCAGTTCTTC. Residues: CASSLAEAALLNYNEQFF. Based on the CDR3 plus reference TRBV5-5 and TRBJ2-1, the full variable domain is DAGVTQSPTHLIKTRGQQVTLRCSPISGHKSVSWYQQVLGQGPQFIFQYYEKEERGRGNFPDRFSARQFPNYSSELNVNALLLGDSALYLCASSLAEAALLNYNEQFFGPGTRLTVL.

The count of this clonotype is one. The chain has TRBV15 and TRBJ2-7; TRBD2 agrees at 10 bases. The germline V gene encodes CDR1 LNHNV and CDR2 YYDKDF (reference sequence). The junction had 9 bases not matched to a gene; V was cut back by 5 bases and J by 5 bases. This CDR3 has 15 residues. The chain's CDR3 is CATSGRTGTSDEQYF. CDR3 coding DNA: TGTGCCACCAGCGGAAGAACCGGGACTAGCGACGAGCAGTACTTC.

This rearrangement joins TRBV6-5 to TRBJ2-5; TRBD2 matches 8 bases. CDR1 and CDR2 (germline): MNHEY, SVGAGI. The CDR3 is 16 residues long. The J segment lost 3 bases and the V segment lost 6 bases, leaving 12 bases of the junction unmatched. The CDR3 nucleotides read TGTGCCAGCAGGCCGCTGAGGCAGGGACTAGAAGAGACCCAGTACTTC. Translation gives CASRPLRQGLEETQYF.

The rearrangement uses TRBV19 and TRBJ2-6; 8 bases are a match to TRBD1. Germline V gene data show CDR1 as LNHDA and CDR2 as SQIVND (reference sequence). The CDR3 has 19 residues. V lost 3 bases, J lost 0 bases, and 10 bases stayed unmatched. For the CDR3, the DNA is TGTGCCAGTAGTATTGGCAGGGGGCTCTTTACCTCTGGGGCCAACGTCCTGACTTTC. It encodes CASSIGRGLFTSGANVLTF.

The rearrangement links TRBV5-1 to TRBJ2-5; 12 positions agree with TRBD1. Germline CDR1 reads SGHRS; CDR2 reads YFSETQ. The length of the CDR3 is 19 residues. Trimming took 0 bases from V and 1 from J; bases not matched to a gene: 10. The CDR3 DNA reads TGCGCCAGCAGCTTGGAAGGGACAGGGGGCAAGCTCAGCCAAGAGACCCAGTACTTC. Translating it yields CASSLEGTGGKLSQETQYF.